The next 6 T cell receptor beta chains were all read from a single sample in a study of T-cell memory formation after mild COVID-19. One entry per CDR3 protein, called by TCRdb with MiXCR from the 5' RACE reads. The sample records around 130,000 distinct CDR3 sequences, 14% being singletons. The sequenced material came from PBMCs or a T cell subset sorted from them (not recorded which). The receptor set was obtained from an adult woman who had mild COVID-19 (a few samples of this study predate the infection). Cell type and time point are not known.

This rearrangement joins TRBV9 to TRBJ2-3, with D perhaps TRBD2 (6 bases). The CDR3 runs to 15 residues. The V end lost 3 bases, the J end lost 5 bases, and 16 bases lay between the germline ends. CDR1 is SGDLS and CDR2 is YYNGEE in the germline V gene. As DNA, the CDR3 is TGTGCCAGCAGCGATGGGGGGAAGATGCGAGATACGCAGTATTTT. Encoded protein: CASSDGGKMRDTQYF.

The gene calls are TRBV4-3 and TRBJ1-1, with TRBD1 identical over 7 bases. There are 15 residues in the CDR3. Unmatched junction bases numbered 8, after V lost 4 bases and J lost 3 bases. CDR1 and CDR2 (germline): LGHNA, YSLEER. CDR3 sequence: CASSPAPGQYTEAFF. The CDR3 DNA sequence: TGCGCCAGCAGCCCTGCGCCGGGACAGTACACTGAAGCTTTCTTT.

This clonotype occurred many times. V is TRBV6-6 and J is TRBJ2-2; D tentatively reads TRBD1 or TRBD2 (5 bases each). CDR1 is MNHNY and CDR2 is SVGAGI in the germline V gene (reference sequence). This CDR3 contains 16 residues. Trimming stripped 2 bases from V and 8 bases from J, with 18 bases between. The CDR3 loop is CASSYPGRALLGELFF. Here the CDR3 DNA reads TGTGCCAGCAGTTACCCGGGGCGCGCTCTGCTAGGGGAGCTGTTTTTT.

The CDR3 loop reads CASSSTYNEQFF. The CDR3 DNA follows: TGTGCCAGCAGCTCGACTTACAATGAGCAGTTCTTC. This chain links TRBV7-9 with TRBJ2-1; D unresolved. V shed 4 bases and J shed 4 bases, with 5 bases lying between them. The CDR3 length is 12 residues. Looked up from germline, CDR1 is SEHNR and CDR2 is FQNEAQ (reference sequence).

The V gene is TRBV28, the J gene TRBJ2-7; TRBD1 is a possible D gene (6 bases). Germline CDR1 reads MDHEN; CDR2 reads SYDVKM. The V end lost 5 bases, the J end lost 4 bases, and 18 bases lay between the germline ends. The CDR3 spans 15 residues. CDR3 coding DNA: TGTGCCAGCAGTGACCAAACAGGGAGTTCATACGAGCAGTACTTC. It translates to CASSDQTGSSYEQYF.

The chain combines TRBV20-1 with TRBJ2-1; TRBD2 aligns across 8 bases. CDR3 length: 15 residues. The V gene's germline CDR1 is DFQATT and CDR2 SNEGSKA (reference sequence). V gave up 3 bases and J gave up 5 bases; unmatched junction bases: 9. CDR3 residues: CSARRSGGPNNEQFF. In DNA, the CDR3 is TGCAGTGCTAGGAGGAGCGGGGGACCTAACAATGAGCAGTTCTTC.